Shown below are 22 T cell receptor beta chains from a single sample sequenced in a study of cytomegalovirus exposure and HLA in healthy donors. Vbeta (60) and Jbeta (13) primers were used in the PCR. Produced via immunoSEQ multiplex PCR; TCRdb's table is partial and in-frame only. The repertoire holds under 200,000 clones, with about 88% as singletons. The sequencing input was PBMCs. The receptors were gathered from a woman in her thirties in good health and CMV-seronegative.

This chain joins TRBV11-2 and TRBJ1-1, with 9 bases matching TRBD1. This CDR3 has 16 residues. From germline, CDR1 is SGHAT and CDR2 FQNNGV. The V segment lost 5 bases and the J segment 4 bases; nucleotides outside the gene matches: 11. CDR3 nucleotides: TGTGCCAGCAGCCATCTGGACAGGGGAAGGGGCACTGAAGCTTTCTTT. Encoded protein: CASSHLDRGRGTEAFF.

The chain is built from TRBV15 and TRBJ2-7, with TRBD2 identical over 8 bases. The CDR3 covers 16 residues. Trimming cost V 0 bases and J 4 bases; bases outside gene matches: 8. CDR1 LNHNV and CDR2 YYDKDF come from the germline V gene (reference sequence). Here the CDR3 DNA reads TGTGCCACCAGCAGAGATCTGAGGACTAGCCGTTACGAGCAGTACTTC. Encoded protein: CATSRDLRTSRYEQYF.

This sequence joins TRBV25-1 and TRBJ1-1, with no clear D. The CDR3 has 15 amino acids. Germline-derived CDR1 and CDR2 are MGHDK and SYGVNS. Trimming took off 1 base at V and 0 bases at J, with 9 bases between the two ends. CDR3 residues: CASSEFGAMNTEAFF. CDR3 DNA sequence: TGTGCCAGCAGTGAATTCGGAGCTATGAACACTGAAGCTTTCTTT.

The chain carries TRBV6-4 and TRBJ1-2; 8 nucleotides agree with TRBD1. There are 12 residues in the CDR3. With 7 bases clipped from V and 8 bases from J, the junction kept 6 bases outside the gene matches. CDR1 is MRHNA and CDR2 is SNTAGT in the germline V gene. CDR3 nucleotide sequence: TGTGCCAGCACGGACAGGGTTGTCGGCTACACCTTC. Translated, it gives CASTDRVVGYTF.

CDR3 nucleotides: TGTGCCAGCAGCCCTTGGCCAGCGGGAGAAGCCTACAATGAGCAGTTCTTC. Translating gives CASSPWPAGEAYNEQFF. This sequence joins TRBV7-6 and TRBJ2-1, with 8 bases matching TRBD2. This CDR3 is built from 17 residues. V was clipped by 5 bases and J by 2 bases; unmatched bases: 11. Germline CDR1 and CDR2: SGHVS and FNYEAQ.

This clone was observed a single time. The chain employs TRBV5-1 and TRBJ2-5; TRBD1 is a possible D gene (6 bases). The V and J ends lost 4 bases and 4 bases respectively, with 17 bases between them. Germline CDR1 and CDR2: SGHRS and YFSETQ. This CDR3 spans 15 amino acids. CDR3 region: CASSPRTAILETQYF. The CDR3 DNA sequence: TGCGCCAGCAGCCCCAGGACAGCTATTTTAGAGACCCAGTACTTC.

This chain links TRBV28 with TRBJ1-2, with a tentative D call TRBD1 (5 bases). CDR1 is MDHEN and CDR2 is SYDVKM in the germline V gene. This CDR3 is built from 16 residues. V lost 6 bases and J 2 bases, leaving 19 bases between the germline ends. CDR3 amino acids: CASSLPLGHLNYGYTF. DNA of the CDR3: TGTGCCAGCAGCCTCCCTTTAGGACACTTGAACTATGGCTACACCTTC.

The chain combines TRBV6-1 with TRBJ2-1, with 10 positions matching TRBD2. Trimming took 2 bases from V and 4 from J; bases not matched to a gene: 14. Germline CDR1 and CDR2: MNHNS and SASEGT. CDR3 length equals 19 residues. The CDR3, as DNA: TGTGCCAGCAGTGAACTCTTTCGAGCGGGAGGGCCTCGGTACAATGAGCAGTTCTTC. Its protein is CASSELFRAGGPRYNEQFF.

This clone was observed a single time. The rearrangement uses TRBV7-3 and TRBJ2-2; the match to TRBD2 covers 11 bases. Germline trimming cut 5 bases from V and 5 bases from J; bases unmatched to any gene: 7. Germline assignment: CDR1 SGHTA and CDR2 FQGTGA. The CDR3 extends over 16 amino acids. CDR3 in DNA: TGTGCCAGCAGCCTAATAGCGGGAGGGAGTACCGGGGAGCTGTTTTTT. Translated: CASSLIAGGSTGELFF. Variable domain in full (rest from reference TRBV7-3 and TRBJ2-2): GAGVSQTPSNKVTEKGKYVELRCDPISGHTALYWYRQSLGQGPEFLIYFQGTGAADDSGLPNDRFFAVRPEGSVSTLKIQRTERGDSAVYLCASSLIAGGSTGELFFGEGSRLTVL.

The chain employs TRBV7-9 and TRBJ2-3; D might be TRBD2 (6 bases). This CDR3 has 16 amino acids. The germline V and J ends were trimmed by 0 bases and 1 base, with 11 bases remaining between them. The germline CDR1 and CDR2 sequences are SEHNR and FQNEAQ (reference sequence). This CDR3 is CASSLATSSGTDTQYF. CDR3 DNA sequence: TGTGCCAGCAGCTTAGCTACTAGCTCAGGCACAGATACGCAGTATTTT.

The rearrangement joins TRBV19 to TRBJ2-3, with D possibly matching TRBD1 (5 bases). V was pared by 8 bases and J by 8 bases, with 14 bases between. Germline V lookup: CDR1 LNHDA, CDR2 SQIVND (reference sequence). There are 12 residues in the CDR3. DNA of the CDR3: TGTGCCAGTTCGACAGAGCTTGGTACGCAGTATTTT. It encodes CASSTELGTQYF.

The CDR3 loop is CATSREQGTSYEQYF. The CDR3 DNA reads TGTGCCACCAGCAGAGAGCAGGGGACCTCCTACGAGCAGTACTTC. The chain recombines TRBV15 with TRBJ2-7; TRBD1 is a possible D gene (6 bases). CDR1 and CDR2 from the germline V gene are LNHNV and YYDKDF (reference sequence). CDR3 size: 15 residues. V was shortened by 0 bases and J by 0 bases, with 9 bases between the two germline ends.

This clone showed up just a few times. The chain carries TRBV5-1 and TRBJ2-7; D is perhaps TRBD2 (5 bases). Trimming stripped 0 bases from V and 0 bases from J, with 13 bases between. Germline CDR1 SGHRS, CDR2 YFSETQ. The length of the CDR3 is 16 residues. CDR3 residues: CASSLGPSDYSYEQYF. The CDR3 nucleotides read TGCGCCAGCAGCTTGGGGCCCAGCGACTACTCCTACGAGCAGTACTTC.

In its sample, this clone was seen once. V gene TRBV5-1 combines with J gene TRBJ2-1; D gene ambiguous. The CDR3 length is 14 residues. V was cut by 3 bases and J by 3 bases, with 10 bases left in between. Germline CDR1 and CDR2: SGHRS and YFSETQ. CDR3 coding DNA: TGCGCCAGCAGCTCCATCTATAACTACAATGAGCAGTTCTTC. This encodes CASSSIYNYNEQFF. Supplemented by reference TRBV5-1 and TRBJ2-1, the full variable domain reads KAGVTQTPRYLIKTRGQQVTLSCSPISGHRSVSWYQQTPGQGLQFLFEYFSETQRNKGNFPGRFSGRQFSNSRSEMNVSTLELGDSALYLCASSSIYNYNEQFFGPGTRLTVL.

CDR3 in amino acids: CASRETGGAVRAGANVLTF. In DNA form, the CDR3 reads TGCGCCAGCAGGGAAACAGGGGGCGCAGTCAGGGCTGGGGCCAACGTCCTGACTTTC. The chain joins TRBV5-1 to TRBJ2-6; 9 bases line up with TRBD1. The V gene end was trimmed by 5 bases and the J gene end by 2 bases; junction bases not matched to a gene: 14. CDR1 is SGHRS and CDR2 is YFSETQ in the germline V gene. The CDR3 covers 19 residues.

J is TRBJ2-3 and V is TRBV5-1; 8 bases map to TRBD1. Per germline, CDR1 SGHRS and CDR2 YFSETQ. This CDR3 has 14 amino acids. The junction had 5 bases not matched to a gene; V was cut back by 4 bases and J by 4 bases. CDR3 in amino acids: CASSGQGGSDTQYF. CDR3 coding DNA: TGCGCCAGCAGCGGACAGGGTGGGTCAGATACGCAGTATTTT.

The sample holds one count of this clone. The V gene is TRBV6-1, the J gene TRBJ2-2, with D tentatively TRBD2 (6 bases). Trimming stripped 4 bases from V and 0 bases from J, with 15 bases between. Germline V CDR1 and CDR2: MNHNS, SASEGT. CDR3 length equals 17 residues. CDR3 sequence: CASSVPGRWANTGELFF. CDR3 DNA: TGTGCCAGCAGTGTTCCGGGGAGGTGGGCGAACACCGGGGAGCTGTTTTTT.

The V call is TRBV7-8, the J call TRBJ1-1; no firm D call. The CDR3 covers 13 residues. V dropped 8 bases and J dropped 0 bases, with 10 bases sitting between them. CDR1 and CDR2 (germline): SGHVS, FQNEAQ. The CDR3 sequence is CASAWGVNTEAFF. Written as DNA, the CDR3 is TGTGCCAGCGCCTGGGGAGTGAACACTGAAGCTTTCTTT.

CDR3 nucleotide sequence: TGTGCCAGCAGTCCGCCGGGACACGTCTCCTACGAGCAGTACTTC. It is translated as CASSPPGHVSYEQYF. The gene calls are TRBV28 and TRBJ2-7, with TRBD1 as a possible D gene (6 bases). The germline CDR1 and CDR2 sequences are MDHEN and SYDVKM. Trimming cost V 5 bases and J 0 bases, with 14 bases left between them. The CDR3 has 15 amino acids.

The chain recombines TRBV10-2 with TRBJ1-2; weak D call: TRBD1 (5 bases). The CDR3 is made up of 17 amino acids. Germline loops: CDR1 WSHSY, CDR2 SAAADI. The ends were cut back, 3 bases at V and 2 bases at J, with 19 bases in the middle. In DNA, the CDR3 is TGCGCCAGCAGTGATTCTGGCTACGGTCGGGGGAACTATGGCTACACCTTC. As protein: CASSDSGYGRGNYGYTF.

The CDR3 is CASSPTGTRYNEQFF. CDR3 nucleotide sequence: TGTGCCAGCAGCCCGACCGGGACTCGCTACAATGAGCAGTTCTTC. J is TRBJ2-1 and V is TRBV9, with D possibly matching TRBD2 (6 bases). V was trimmed by 4 bases and J by 3 bases, leaving 14 bases between them. The germline CDR1 and CDR2 sequences are SGDLS and YYNGEE. This CDR3 has 15 amino acids.

A single count supports this clone. The genes are TRBV6-1 and TRBJ2-5; no reliable D call. Germline CDR1 is MNHNS and CDR2 is SASEGT. The V end lost 5 bases, the J end lost 5 bases, and 12 bases lay between the germline ends. This CDR3 has 13 amino acids. CDR3 sequence: CASSTSRRETQYF. CDR3 DNA: TGTGCCAGCAGTACGAGCAGGCGCGAGACCCAGTACTTC.